Below, 21 T cell receptor beta chains from the same sample are listed, as sequenced in a study of blood T cells in healthy people across ages (dated by TCRdb to the mid-2010s). The library was made by 5' RACE. The run used an Illumina HiSeq 2500. The second PCR ran for about 6 to 12 cycles and used a J-beta primer mix along with a sample-barcoded 5' primer. The raw public data were reprocessed by TCRdb itself: fastp quality trimming at Q25, MiXCR clonotype calling, in-frame beta chains only. Rows merge per CDR3 protein into single entries with the most common DNA and genes. The sample table records over 550,000 distinct CDR3 sequences; about 30% of these occur just once. The ten largest account for roughly 14% of the sample. Sequences were obtained from blood. Source of these receptors: a woman of 80 years or more in good health.

This clonotype was recorded at least ten times. The chain joins TRBV3-1 to TRBJ2-6, with unresolved D. The CDR3 spans 14 residues. CDR1 is LGHDT, CDR2 YNNKEL, per germline (reference sequence). V shed 4 bases and J shed 4 bases, with 8 bases lying between them. Written as DNA, the CDR3 is TGTGCCAGCAGCCGGGGTCCCGGGGCCAACGTCCTGACTTTC. Encoded protein: CASSRGPGANVLTF. The entire variable domain, with the rest obtained from reference TRBV3-1 and TRBJ2-6, is as follows: DTAVSQTPKYLVTQMGNDKSIKCEQNLGHDTMYWYKQDSKKFLKIMFSYNNKELIINETVPNRFSPKSPDKAHLNLHINSLELGDSAVYFCASSRGPGANVLTFGAGSRLTVL.

V usage is TRBV10-3 and J usage is TRBJ1-6; D is perhaps TRBD1 (5 bases). CDR1 is ENHRY, CDR2 SYGVKD, per germline. The CDR3 sequence is 13 residues long. The germline V and J ends were trimmed by 6 bases and 9 bases, with 12 bases remaining between them. Here the CDR3 DNA reads TGTGCCATCAGAGGGGACGTAAGTTCACCCCTCCACTTT. Its protein is CAIRGDVSSPLHF.

Points on this clonotype: At one boundary the junction diverges from the germline segment, which might be a read error. V gene TRBV7-6 combines with J gene TRBJ2-5; 7 nucleotides align to TRBD1. CDR1 is SGHVS and CDR2 is FNYEAQ in the germline V gene. CDR3 length: 16 amino acids. This chain's CDR3 is CASSSLVKGAGETQYF. In DNA, the CDR3 is TGTGCCAGTAGCTCACTCGTGAAGGGGGCCGGGGAGACCCAGTACTTC.

This clonotype was counted ten times or more. This chain connects TRBV7-6 to TRBJ2-7; either TRBD1 or TRBD2 may supply D (5 bases each). The CDR3 is 13 residues long. The germline V gene encodes CDR1 SGHVS and CDR2 FNYEAQ. Trimming took off 2 bases at V and 6 bases at J, with 11 bases between the two ends. In nucleotides, the CDR3 is TGTGCCAGCAGCTTAAGGGGAGAGAGCGAGCAGTACTTC. Its translation: CASSLRGESEQYF. The variable domain in full, with the rest retrieved from reference TRBV7-6 and TRBJ2-7, is GAGVSQSPRYKVTKRGQDVALRCDPISGHVSLYWYRQALGQGPEFLTYFNYEAQQDKSGLPNDRFSAERPEGSISTLTIQRTEQRDSAMYRCASSLRGESEQYFGPGTRLTVT.

This clonotype was counted only a few times. The V call is TRBV7-2, the J call TRBJ2-5, with TRBD2 identical over 9 bases. V was clipped by 3 bases and J by 5 bases; unmatched bases: 7. Germline V gene lookup returns CDR1 SGHTA and CDR2 FQGNSA. CDR3 length equals 15 residues. The CDR3 nucleotides read TGTGCCAGCAGCTTCCAGCGGGGGGCTTGGGAGACCCAGTACTTC. This translates into CASSFQRGAWETQYF.

This clonotype came up many times. The gene calls are TRBV5-6 and TRBJ1-2; D unclear. The CDR3 has 14 residues. The V end lost 0 bases, the J end lost 6 bases, and 12 bases lay between the germline ends. Germline lookup yields CDR1 SGHDT and CDR2 YYEEEE. The CDR3 is CASSLGAGPDGYTF. The CDR3 DNA is TGTGCCAGCAGCTTGGGTGCGGGTCCCGATGGCTACACCTTC.

The chain combines TRBV2 with TRBJ1-5; no reliable D call. Looked up from germline, CDR1 is SNHLY and CDR2 is FYNNEI. CDR3 length equals 12 residues. V was trimmed by 1 base and J by 9 bases, leaving 7 bases between them. The CDR3 sequence: CASSEGRWPQHF. DNA for the CDR3: TGTGCCAGCAGTGAAGGCCGTTGGCCCCAGCATTTT.

Notes on this clonotype: Being one base from a much bigger clone, this may be a read error. V is TRBV7-3 and J is TRBJ1-2; D remains ambiguous. The CDR3 is 14 residues long. Trimming took off 5 bases at V and 8 bases at J, with 18 bases between the two ends. Germline V gene data show CDR1 as SGHTA and CDR2 as FQGTGA. CDR3 sequence (DNA): TGTGCCAGCAGCCGAACCGGGAAATCAGCGGGCTACACCTTC. Protein product: CASSRTGKSAGYTF.

To note about this clonotype: Germline and junction disagree at one end, which may indicate a read error. The V and J genes are TRBV3-1 and TRBJ2-4; D is undetermined. The CDR3 length is 12 residues. The germline V gene encodes CDR1 LGHDT and CDR2 YNNKEL (reference sequence). The chain's CDR3 is CASSQAANTQYF. The CDR3 bases are TGTGCCAGCAGCCAAGCCGCGAACACTCAGTACTTC.

This clonotype appeared many times. This chain links TRBV2 with TRBJ2-5; TRBD1 matches 7 bases. The V and J ends lost 6 bases and 8 bases, in that order; junction bases with no gene match: 9. The germline V gene encodes CDR1 SNHLY and CDR2 FYNNEI. The CDR3 length is 13 residues. This CDR3 is CASSIGSGGTQYF. The CDR3 nucleotides are TGTGCCAGCAGCATAGGATCAGGGGGAACCCAGTACTTC.

This clonotype was seen ten or more times. The chain joins TRBV20-1 to TRBJ2-1, with TRBD2 identical over 14 bases. This CDR3 is built from 16 residues. Germline V gene lookup returns CDR1 DFQATT and CDR2 SNEGSKA (reference sequence). V lost 2 bases, J lost 6 bases, and 6 bases stayed unmatched. The CDR3 spells CSARSPGTSGGNEQFF. The CDR3 DNA reads TGCAGTGCTAGATCTCCCGGGACTAGCGGGGGCAATGAGCAGTTCTTC.

In this sample, this clonotype turned up many times. V is TRBV7-2 and J is TRBJ2-3; 11 bases fit TRBD2. V dropped 2 bases and J dropped 1; count of bases not matched to a gene: 11. The CDR3 is made up of 19 amino acids. Germline CDR1 reads SGHTA; CDR2 reads FQGNSA. The CDR3, as DNA: TGTGCCAGCAGCTTAACCCGACTAGCGGGAAAGAGGGGCACAGATACGCAGTATTTT. It encodes CASSLTRLAGKRGTDTQYF. Together with reference TRBV7-2 and TRBJ2-3, the CDR3 gives the full variable domain: GAGVSQSPSNKVTEKGKDVELRCDPISGHTALYWYRQSLGQGLEFLIYFQGNSAPDKSGLPSDRFSAERTGGSVSTLTIQRTQQEDSAVYLCASSLTRLAGKRGTDTQYFGPGTRLTVL.

The table lists this clonotype with a few counts. The junction shows a germline mismatch at one end, possibly a read error. V and J are TRBV2 and TRBJ1-6; tentative D call: TRBD1 (6 bases). Germline values: CDR1 SNHLY, CDR2 FYNNEI. The CDR3 has 14 amino acids. Here the CDR3 DNA reads TGTGCCAGCACTCCCCTGGGGGGGCGGTCACCCCCCCACTTT. Its protein is CASTPLGGRSPPHF.

This chain uses TRBV7-2 with TRBJ1-2; 10 positions match TRBD1. The CDR3 runs 14 residues. CDR1 is SGHTA, CDR2 FQGNSA, per germline. V was clipped by 1 base and J by 8 bases; unmatched bases: 4. In DNA form, the CDR3 reads TGTGCCAGCAGCTTAGGGACAGGGGGACTCGGCTACACCTTC. Protein product: CASSLGTGGLGYTF. Variable domain in full (rest from reference TRBV7-2 and TRBJ1-2): GAGVSQSPSNKVTEKGKDVELRCDPISGHTALYWYRQSLGQGLEFLIYFQGNSAPDKSGLPSDRFSAERTGGSVSTLTIQRTQQEDSAVYLCASSLGTGGLGYTFGSGTRLTVV.

This clonotype has ten or more counts. The chain has TRBV20-1 and TRBJ2-7; no clear D. CDR1 and CDR2 from the germline V gene are DFQATT and SNEGSKA (reference sequence). The CDR3 contains 13 residues. The V gene lost 0 bases and the J gene lost 5 bases, with 11 bases spanning the gap. CDR3 coding DNA: TGCAGTGCTAGAGATCTGACCTTCGACGAGCAGTACTTC. This gives the protein CSARDLTFDEQYF.

This sequence joins TRBV6-2 or TRBV6-3 and TRBJ1-5; perhaps TRBD1 as D (6 bases). CDR1 and CDR2 from the germline V gene are MNHEY and SVGEGT. V gave up 2 bases and J gave up 1 base, with 9 bases separating them. The CDR3 runs 15 residues. CDR3 coding DNA: TGTGCCAGCAGTTACCAAGGGGGAAGCAATCAGCCCCAGCATTTT. It codes for CASSYQGGSNQPQHF.

The chain recombines TRBV9 with TRBJ1-1; 8 positions agree with TRBD1. J gave up 11 bases and V 0 bases, and 3 bases lay outside the gene matches. Germline V gives CDR1 SGDLS, CDR2 YYNGEE. The CDR3 sequence is 12 residues long. The CDR3 here is CASSVGTGTAFF. The CDR3 bases are TGTGCCAGCAGCGTAGGGACAGGGACGGCTTTCTTT.

In this sample, this clonotype turned up a few times. The V and J genes are TRBV7-3 and TRBJ1-3; a possible D gene is TRBD1 (5 bases). The V gene's germline CDR1 is SGHTA and CDR2 FQGTGA. The ends were cut back, 4 bases at V and 3 bases at J, with 13 bases in the middle. This CDR3 comprises 15 residues. CDR3: CASSSGLGYGNTIYF. CDR3 nucleotide sequence: TGTGCCAGCAGCTCGGGGCTAGGATATGGAAACACCATATATTTT. The whole variable domain, remainder taken from reference TRBV7-3 and TRBJ1-3, is GAGVSQTPSNKVTEKGKYVELRCDPISGHTALYWYRQSLGQGPEFLIYFQGTGAADDSGLPNDRFFAVRPEGSVSTLKIQRTERGDSAVYLCASSSGLGYGNTIYFGEGSWLTVV.

This clonotype was found many times. A much bigger clone sits one base away, suggesting this may be a read error. The genes are TRBV20-1 and TRBJ2-1; D unresolved. CDR3 length: 13 residues. Trimming left V 1 base short and J 0 bases short, with 4 bases between. CDR1 is DFQATT and CDR2 is SNEGSKA in the germline V gene (reference sequence). The CDR3 reads CSARAGSYNEQFF. CDR3 in DNA: TGCAGTGCTAGAGCGGGCTCCTACAATGAGCAGTTCTTC.

This clonotype has a handful of counts. A much more abundant neighbour one base away suggests this may be a read error. This sequence joins TRBV11-2 and TRBJ2-5, with 10 bases aligning to TRBD1. The CDR3 sequence is 17 residues long. Per the germline V gene, CDR1 is SGHAT and CDR2 is FQNNGV. Unmatched junction bases numbered 16, after V lost 1 base and J lost 11 bases. The CDR3 spells CASSLVWDRGAGNEQYF. The CDR3, as DNA: TGTGCCAGCAGCTTAGTTTGGGACAGGGGCGCAGGCAATGAGCAGTACTTC. Variable domain in full (rest from reference TRBV11-2 and TRBJ2-5): EAGVAQSPRYKIIEKRQSVAFWCNPISGHATLYWYQQILGQGPKLLIQFQNNGVVDDSQLPKDRFSAERLKGVDSTLKIQPAKLEDSAVYLCASSLVWDRGAGNEQYFGPGTRLLVL.

The rearrangement links TRBV9 to TRBJ1-3; 9 bases line up with TRBD1. The CDR3 has 17 residues. V trimming: 0 bases; J trimming: 0 bases; junction bases outside the gene matches: 4. Germline CDR1 SGDLS, CDR2 YYNGEE. The CDR3 loop is CASSVGGQGFSGNTIYF. CDR3 sequence (DNA): TGTGCCAGCAGCGTAGGAGGACAGGGGTTCTCTGGAAACACCATATATTTT.